The rows below give T cell receptor beta chains drawn from one sample of a study of T cell responses to AZD1222 COVID-19 vaccine. Method: immunoSEQ multiplex PCR; TCRdb's copy keeps in-frame clones and lacks some. The sample comprises 100,000 to 150,000 clones, 70% to 90% of which are singletons, and about a fifth rests with the top ten. The sample consisted of peripheral blood, taken on day 0 of AZD1222 vaccination. These receptors were collected from an adult in good health. The CDR3 runs from the conserved cysteine through the conserved F or W. Fields, in order: D gene, J gene, V gene, clone size, CDR3 protein, CDR3 DNA. A D gene is named only where the DNA matches it firmly. Size tells how often a clone was seen (once, few, many) or the class of an expanded clone, and some rows leave it out.

>.|TRBJ2-1|TRBV19|.
CASTSRGRGEQFF
TGTGCCAGTACCTCTCGAGGCAGGGGTGAACAGTTCTTC
>.|TRBJ2-7|TRBV7-8|.
CASSFTPFLSGYEQYF
TGTGCCAGCAGCTTCACCCCCTTTCTCTCCGGCTACGAGCAGTACTTC
>.|TRBJ2-2|TRBV10-3|.
CAIIEENTGELFF
TGTGCCATCATTGAGGAGAACACCGGGGAGCTGTTTTTT
>TRBD1|TRBJ1-2|TRBV6-5|.
CASSSNRGGYTF
TGTGCCAGCAGTTCCAACAGGGGTGGCTACACCTTC
>.|TRBJ1-2|TRBV9|.
CASSVELGGYGYTF
TGTGCCAGCAGCGTAGAATTGGGGGGGTATGGCTACACCTTC
>.|TRBJ1-1|TRBV28|.
CASSLLVGQRNTEAFF
TGTGCCAGCAGTTTGTTAGTTGGGCAGCGGAACACTGAAGCTTTCTTT
>TRBD2|TRBJ2-3|TRBV9|once
CASSVIAGAADTQYF
TGTGCCAGCAGCGTAATAGCGGGGGCCGCAGATACGCAGTATTTT
>.|TRBJ1-5|TRBV19|.
CASSMDSEEPQHF
TGTGCCAGTAGCATGGACAGCGAGGAGCCCCAGCATTTT
>.|TRBJ1-1|TRBV6-1|.
CASSGSFGRLNTEAFF
TGTGCCAGCAGTGGTAGTTTTGGCAGACTGAACACTGAAGCTTTCTTT
>.|TRBJ1-3|TRBV30|.
CAHQTAGRNTIYF
TGTGCCCACCAGACGGCCGGCCGGAACACCATATATTTT
>.|TRBJ2-1|TRBV10-2|.
CASQDITQNEQFF
TGCGCCAGCCAAGATATCACCCAAAATGAGCAGTTCTTC
>.|TRBJ1-2|TRBV4-3|.
CASSPLEGGGYGYTF
TGCGCCAGCAGCCCCCTGGAGGGGGGGGGCTATGGCTACACCTTC
>.|TRBJ2-2|TRBV5-1|few
CASSSVRGGTGELFF
TGCGCCAGCAGCTCCGTCAGGGGAGGCACCGGGGAGCTGTTTTTT
>.|TRBJ1-2|TRBV7-9|.
CASSWSGGVDGYTF
TGTGCCAGCAGCTGGTCCGGGGGAGTCGATGGCTACACCTTC
>TRBD1|TRBJ1-5|TRBV27|.
CASSPDRAPLSGQPQHF
TGTGCCAGCAGTCCTGACAGGGCCCCACTGTCTGGTCAGCCCCAGCATTTT
>.|TRBJ2-7|TRBV3-1/TRBV3-2|.
CASSPLGLEVKYF
TGTGCCAGCAGCCCTCTGGGTTTGGAAGTGAAGTACTTC
>.|TRBJ1-6|TRBV27|once
CASSYSRLSSPLHF
TGTGCCAGCAGTTACTCAAGACTTAGCTCACCCCTCCACTTT
>.|TRBJ1-2|TRBV5-1|few
CASSLFGSGWYTF
TGCGCCAGCAGCTTGTTTGGCTCGGGATGGTACACCTTC
>TRBD2|TRBJ2-1|TRBV13|medium-sized
CASSLEGGGANEQFF
TGTGCCAGCAGCTTAGAGGGCGGGGGGGCGAATGAGCAGTTCTTC
>.|TRBJ2-7|TRBV21-1|.
CASAFVRDRGPSPPIYEQYF
TGTGCCAGCGCGTTCGTCCGGGACAGGGGCCCTTCACCCCCAATCTACGAGCAGTACTTC
>TRBD1|TRBJ2-7|TRBV29-1|.
CSVASAGTGAEQYF
TGCAGCGTTGCAAGTGCCGGGACAGGGGCCGAGCAGTACTTC
>TRBD1|TRBJ1-2|TRBV19|few
CASSLDRGPYGYTF
TGTGCCAGTAGTCTAGACAGGGGACCGTATGGCTACACCTTC
>TRBD1|TRBJ2-2|TRBV5-1|.
CASSWDSPRPYTGELFF
TGCGCCAGCAGCTGGGACAGCCCCCGCCCCTACACCGGGGAGCTGTTTTTT